This T cell receptor beta chain was retrieved from a study of CD8+ T cells in alopecia areata. There are 17 residues in the CDR3. Germline V lookup: CDR1 MGHRA, CDR2 YSYEKL. J gave up 7 bases and V 3 bases, and 10 bases lay outside the gene matches. RNA extraction and reverse transcription yielded cDNA as sequencing template. Profiled with immunoSEQ multiplex PCR; TCRdb holds only in-frame clones, not every one. Found here are 110,000 or so clones, under 65% of them singletons; the top ten hold around a quarter. Sequenced: NKG2D-low CD8+ T cells sorted from blood. The source of this sequence is a human donor with alopecia areata. This rearrangement joins TRBV4-1 to TRBJ2-1, with 12 bases identical to TRBD1. The CDR3 region has the DNA TGCGCCAGCAGCCAGGGGACAGGGGGCGGACTTATAAATGAGCAGTTCTTC. Protein product: CASSQGTGGGLINEQFF.